A single sample gave rise to the 14 T cell receptor beta chains below, sequenced in a study of beta chain features in type 1 diabetes (dated by TCRdb to 2017 to 2018). Preparation of the library involved the immunoSEQ multiplex PCR assay. All of the isolated RNA was reverse transcribed with the High Capacity cDNA Reverse Transcription Kit, so expressed TCRB transcripts were sequenced. Here the immuneACCESS table is served through TCRdb, limited to in-frame sequences with V and J called. Missing clones are a known gap in these copies; in checked studies unresolved V genes cover under half, and the rest lacks a known reason. This sample lists about 140,000 clones; 9% to 10% were detected once. Clones ranked in the top ten supply 0.65% of the sample. Source material: central memory CD4+ T cells from blood. Every receptor here comes from a woman in her thirties or forties in good health.

This clone showed up just a few times. The chain is built from TRBV14 and TRBJ2-4, with D maybe TRBD1 (8 bases). This CDR3 has 14 residues. Trimming removed 4 bases at V and 9 bases at J, with 16 bases between. CDR1 SGHDN and CDR2 FVKESK come from the germline V gene. DNA of the CDR3: TGTGCCAGCAGCCCTGCAGGGGGCGGGGGCATTCAGTACTTC. Protein product: CASSPAGGGGIQYF.

The chain is built from TRBV15 and TRBJ2-5; TRBD2 matches at 10 bases. This CDR3 contains 17 residues. V trimming: 1 base; J trimming: 2 bases; junction bases outside the gene matches: 7. The germline gives CDR1 LNHNV, CDR2 YYDKDF (reference sequence). CDR3 sequence: CATSRGSASGGQETQYF. The CDR3 nucleotides are TGTGCCACCAGCAGAGGGTCGGCTAGCGGGGGTCAAGAGACCCAGTACTTC.

The gene calls are TRBV19 and TRBJ1-5, with 8 bases identical to TRBD1. The germline V gene has CDR1 LNHDA and CDR2 SQIVND (reference sequence). V dropped 3 bases and J dropped 5; count of bases not matched to a gene: 0. This CDR3 has 13 residues. CDR3 sequence (DNA): TGTGCCAGTAGTATGGACAGGGATCAGCCCCAGCATTTT. Its translation is CASSMDRDQPQHF.

This clone has only a few counts. The chain links TRBV14 to TRBJ2-5; 9 positions agree with TRBD1. After removal of 5 bases from V and 5 bases from J, the junction contained 12 bases not matched to a gene. CDR3 size: 16 residues. From germline, CDR1 is SGHDN and CDR2 FVKESK. The CDR3 nucleotides are TGTGCCAGCAGCTTACGTTTCTGGACAGGGGCCGAGACCCAGTACTTC. Translation gives CASSLRFWTGAETQYF.

The chain carries TRBV5-4 and TRBJ2-5, with D unresolved. The CDR3 extends over 14 amino acids. V was pared by 3 bases and J by 5 bases, with 14 bases between. Germline V gene sequence: CDR1 SGHNT, CDR2 YYREEE (reference sequence). The CDR3 bases are TGTGCCAGCAGCTCCGATAGCACCCGCGAGACCCAGTACTTC. It encodes CASSSDSTRETQYF.

This clone was seen only a few times. This chain uses TRBV5-1 with TRBJ2-3, with 10 bases identical to TRBD2. CDR1 is SGHRS and CDR2 is YFSETQ in the germline V gene. The CDR3 has 18 amino acids. The trim removed 4 bases at V and 0 bases at J, leaving 11 bases unmatched. CDR3 nucleotides: TGCGCCAGCAGCCTTCAACTAGCGGGGATATCTAGCACAGATACGCAGTATTTT. Translating it yields CASSLQLAGISSTDTQYF.

There are a few counts of this clone. V gene TRBV5-5 combines with J gene TRBJ2-1; D is unresolved. Trimming pared 2 bases from V and 0 bases from J, leaving 6 bases between. Germline V CDR1 and CDR2: SGHKS, YYEKEE (reference sequence). This CDR3 region has 14 residues. In DNA form, the CDR3 reads TGTGCCAGCAGCTTCAGCGCCTCCTACAATGAGCAGTTCTTC. Amino acids: CASSFSASYNEQFF.

This clone was counted ten times or more. CDR3 bases: TGTGCCAGTAGGAAGTTCAGCGAAACCGGGGAGCTGTTTTTT. This sequence encodes CASRKFSETGELFF. The rearrangement uses TRBV19 and TRBJ2-2; no clear D gene. V was trimmed by 6 bases and J by 5 bases, leaving 13 bases between them. Germline V CDR1 and CDR2: LNHDA, SQIVND (reference sequence). This CDR3 has 14 amino acids. Using reference TRBV19 and TRBJ2-2 for the parts outside the CDR3, the full variable domain is DGGITQSPKYLFRKEGQNVTLSCEQNLNHDAMYWYRQDPGQGLRLIYYSQIVNDFQKGDIAEGYSVSREKKESFPLTVTSAQKNPTAFYLCASRKFSETGELFFGEGSRLTVL.

This clone was observed a few times. The chain has TRBV4-2 and TRBJ2-5; 7 bases align to TRBD2. In germline, CDR1 is LGHNA, CDR2 YNFKEQ. This CDR3 spans 18 amino acids. Trimming removed 0 bases from V and 5 bases from J; junction bases left unmatched: 15. The CDR3 loop reads CASSQDPAGRSKGETQYF. DNA of the CDR3: TGTGCCAGCAGCCAAGACCCAGCGGGGCGATCAAAAGGGGAGACCCAGTACTTC.

This clone was recorded a few times. CDR3 amino acids: CASSLGQGASQPQHF. DNA for the CDR3: TGCGCCAGCAGCTTGGGGCAGGGGGCGAGTCAGCCCCAGCATTTT. The J gene is TRBJ1-5, the V gene TRBV5-1; 8 positions agree with TRBD1. Germline V gives CDR1 SGHRS, CDR2 YFSETQ. This CDR3 contains 15 residues. V shed 0 bases and J 6 bases; nucleotides not matched to a gene: 5. Variable domain in full (rest from reference TRBV5-1 and TRBJ1-5): KAGVTQTPRYLIKTRGQQVTLSCSPISGHRSVSWYQQTPGQGLQFLFEYFSETQRNKGNFPGRFSGRQFSNSRSEMNVSTLELGDSALYLCASSLGQGASQPQHFGDGTRLSIL.

This clone has a handful of counts. This sequence joins TRBV19 and TRBJ2-5, with a weak D call TRBD1 (5 bases). The ends were cut back, 5 bases at V and 0 bases at J, with 7 bases in the middle. Germline V CDR1 and CDR2: LNHDA, SQIVND (reference sequence). The CDR3 spans 13 residues. This CDR3 reads CASSPGNQETQYF. CDR3 nucleotide sequence: TGTGCCAGTAGTCCAGGGAACCAAGAGACCCAGTACTTC.

This clone was seen only a few times. The chain is built from TRBV5-1 and TRBJ1-6; TRBD1 might be the D (6 bases). Looked up from germline, CDR1 is SGHRS and CDR2 is YFSETQ. The CDR3 has 15 residues. The ends were cut back, 0 bases at V and 10 bases at J, with 14 bases in the middle. This CDR3 reads CASSLARGGQSPLHF. CDR3 bases: TGCGCCAGCAGCTTGGCCAGGGGTGGGCAGTCACCCCTCCACTTT.

The chain couples TRBV19 to TRBJ1-5, with D perhaps matching TRBD1 (5 bases). CDR3 length: 18 amino acids. Trimming took 9 bases from V and 0 from J, leaving 24 bases between them. CDR1 is LNHDA and CDR2 is SQIVND in the germline V gene (reference sequence). In DNA form, the CDR3 reads TGTGCCAGCCCAGCGGGGGACGTATGCCACAATAGCAATCAGCCCCAGCATTTT. Encoded protein: CASPAGDVCHNSNQPQHF.

The gene calls are TRBV5-1 and TRBJ2-5, with 9 bases fitting TRBD2. The V gene's germline CDR1 is SGHRS and CDR2 YFSETQ. With V trimmed by 0 bases and J by 1 base, 4 bases remained unmatched. The CDR3 consists of 16 residues. The CDR3 is CASSLALAGSQETQYF. Written as DNA, the CDR3 is TGCGCCAGCAGCTTGGCTCTAGCGGGGTCCCAAGAGACCCAGTACTTC.